This TCR beta chain appears in the sequencing data of a study of Tregs in tolerant kidney transplant recipients. V lost 3 bases and J lost 3; bases outside the gene matches: 11. CDR3 size: 15 residues. Germline V gene sequence: CDR1 GTSNPN, CDR2 SVGIG (reference sequence). General study results and limits: Validation in larger populations is needed because few patients were studied. Some patients' samples used different primers over time, so nucleotide sequences weren't comparable. Antigen-driven expansion was suggested because donor-specific Tregs expanded more than all Tregs in tolerant patients.

Related graft donors supplied nonmyeloablative bone marrow transplants, and mixed chimerism was transient. Unstimulated Tregs (CD4+CD25+CD127-) and CD4+CD25- non-Tregs were sorted from PBMCs. Concerning this clone itself: The antigen is undetermined. The CDR3 goes on 3 residues after the read ends, and that part is filled in from the germline J gene.

The assay was immunoSEQ multiplex PCR, and TCRdb's table has in-frame clones only and misses some. This sample contains about 6,300 clones. The clonotype originates from a human patient who received a combined kidney and bone marrow transplant. Some of these T cells may belong to the graft donor. Sample: CD4+ T cells from blood (PBMCs), taken 6 months after the transplant. V and J are TRBV30 and TRBJ2-7; TRBD2 agrees at 7 bases. The CDR3 loop is CAWREVGGGLYEQYF. The sequenced part of the CDR3 DNA is TGTGCCTGGAGGGAGGTCGGGGGAGGGCTCTACGAG.